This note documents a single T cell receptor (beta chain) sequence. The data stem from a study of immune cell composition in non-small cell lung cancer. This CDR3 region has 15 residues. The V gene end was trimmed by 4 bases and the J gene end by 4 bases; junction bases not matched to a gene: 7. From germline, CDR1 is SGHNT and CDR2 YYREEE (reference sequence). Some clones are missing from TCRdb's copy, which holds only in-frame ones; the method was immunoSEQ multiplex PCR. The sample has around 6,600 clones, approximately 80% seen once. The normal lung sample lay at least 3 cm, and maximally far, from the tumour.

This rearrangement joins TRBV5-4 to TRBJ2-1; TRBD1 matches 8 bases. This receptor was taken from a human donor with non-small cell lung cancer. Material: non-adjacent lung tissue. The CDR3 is CASSPGQGGYNEQFF. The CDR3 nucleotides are TGTGCCAGCAGCCCAGGACAGGGAGGATACAATGAGCAGTTCTTC.